These 21 T cell receptor beta chains originate from one sample sequenced in a study of beta chain features in type 1 diabetes. Broader study findings: Moderate yet significant TCRB CDR3 shortening was seen in Type 1 diabetes patients in all four CD4+ subsets.

Sequenced material consisted of expressed TCRB transcripts (all of the isolated RNA was reverse transcribed). Clones were read by immunoSEQ multiplex PCR, and TCRdb kept only the in-frame ones, dropping some. Of some 160,000 clones in the sample, approximately 9.1% were seen once. These TCRs' antigens remain unknown. The sample consisted of central memory CD4+ T cells from blood. The receptor source for this set is a woman in her thirties with type 1 diabetes.

The sample holds a few counts of this clone. The chain has TRBV4-3 and TRBJ2-3; D not resolved. Germline V gives CDR1 LGHNA, CDR2 YSLEER. Trimming stripped 0 bases from V and 2 bases from J, with 6 bases between. The CDR3 is made up of 14 amino acids. CDR3 residues: CASSQDHTTDTQYF. The CDR3 nucleotides are TGCGCCAGCAGCCAAGATCACACCACAGATACGCAGTATTTT.

The genes are TRBV7-3 and TRBJ1-1; the D gene is possibly TRBD1 (6 bases). The CDR3 is made up of 13 amino acids. The germline V and J ends were trimmed by 5 bases and 8 bases, with 15 bases remaining between them. Germline values: CDR1 SGHTA, CDR2 FQGTGA. CDR3 loop: CASSPHRDVEAFF. The DNA for the CDR3 is TGTGCCAGCAGCCCTCACAGGGATGTAGAAGCTTTCTTT.

The CDR3 loop is CASNNGRYSNQPQHF. The CDR3 bases are TGTGCCAGCAATAACGGGAGATATAGCAATCAGCCCCAGCATTTT. The chain combines TRBV2 with TRBJ1-5; no definite D call. V lost 7 bases and J 0 bases, leaving 13 bases between the germline ends. Germline V gives CDR1 SNHLY, CDR2 FYNNEI. The CDR3 has 15 residues.

The rearrangement joins TRBV7-9 to TRBJ1-1, with no clear D. Trimming stripped 3 bases from V and 1 base from J, with 6 bases between. The V gene's germline CDR1 is SEHNR and CDR2 FQNEAQ (reference sequence). This CDR3 is 13 amino acids long. The CDR3 sequence: CASSFAENTEAFF. The DNA for the CDR3 is TGTGCCAGCAGCTTCGCGGAGAACACTGAAGCTTTCTTT.

The chain links TRBV18 to TRBJ1-1; no clear D. The CDR3 is made up of 13 amino acids. Germline V gene data show CDR1 as KGHSH and CDR2 as LQKENI. Trimming shortened V by 0 bases and J by 7 bases, and 9 bases separated the two germline ends. DNA for the CDR3: TGTGCCAGCTCACCACCGTCCGGGGTTGAAGCTTTCTTT. Amino acids: CASSPPSGVEAFF.

This clone was detected only a few times. The J gene is TRBJ2-7, the V gene TRBV5-4; 7 nucleotides align to TRBD2. Germline-derived CDR1 and CDR2 are SGHNT and YYREEE (reference sequence). The CDR3 consists of 18 residues. V gave up 4 bases and J gave up 0 bases; unmatched junction bases: 16. CDR3 nucleotide sequence: TGTGCCAGCAGCAGGAAGATGGGGGGGGGAGGAAACTCCTACGAGCAGTACTTC. It specifies CASSRKMGGGGNSYEQYF. Full variable domain (rest looked up from reference TRBV5-4 and TRBJ2-7): ETGVTQSPTHLIKTRGQQVTLRCSSQSGHNTVSWYQQALGQGPQFIFQYYREEENGRGNFPPRFSGLQFPNYSSELNVNALELDDSALYLCASSRKMGGGGNSYEQYFGPGTRLTVT.

This chain uses TRBV30 with TRBJ2-1; 7 positions agree with TRBD2. The germline V gene has CDR1 GTSNPN and CDR2 SVGIG (reference sequence). CDR3 length equals 16 residues. J lost 0 bases, V lost 5 bases, and 10 bases had no gene match. This CDR3 reads CAWQGQRGLSYNEQFF. CDR3 nucleotide sequence: TGTGCCTGGCAAGGGCAGCGGGGCCTCTCCTACAATGAGCAGTTCTTC.

This clone was seen a few times. V is TRBV15 and J is TRBJ2-2; 10 bases are a match to TRBD1. Germline V gives CDR1 LNHNV, CDR2 YYDKDF (reference sequence). This CDR3 spans 14 amino acids. V lost 6 bases, J lost 7 bases, and 5 bases stayed unmatched. The CDR3: CATSPDRGHGELFF. DNA of the CDR3: TGTGCCACCAGTCCCGACAGGGGGCACGGGGAGCTGTTTTTT.

This clone has a handful of counts. The chain recombines TRBV29-1 with TRBJ2-7; maybe TRBD2 (6 bases). Trimming left V 3 bases short and J 4 bases short, with 10 bases between. The V gene's germline CDR1 is SQVTM and CDR2 ANQGSEA. The CDR3 contains 12 residues. The CDR3 coding sequence is TGCAGCGTTGAGGGGAGGAATTACGAGCAGTACTTC. Protein sequence: CSVEGRNYEQYF.

The chain uses TRBV7-9 and TRBJ2-5; no clear D. The V gene's germline CDR1 is SEHNR and CDR2 FQNEAQ (reference sequence). The CDR3 has 12 residues. Trimming removed 4 bases from V and 9 bases from J, with 12 bases in between. For the CDR3, the DNA is TGTGCCAGCAGCTACACCCCCGAAGCCCAGTACTTC. Translation gives CASSYTPEAQYF.

The V call is TRBV4-1, the J call TRBJ2-7, with D tentatively TRBD2 (5 bases). Germline V CDR1 and CDR2: MGHRA, YSYEKL. Trimming took off 0 bases at V and 0 bases at J, with 12 bases between the two ends. The length of the CDR3 is 16 residues. CDR3 residues: CASSQDSAALSYEQYF. The CDR3 nucleotides are TGCGCCAGCAGCCAAGATTCAGCGGCTCTCTCCTACGAGCAGTACTTC.

This clone was found a few times. The chain combines TRBV7-3 with TRBJ2-7, with 7 nucleotides matching TRBD1. The V segment lost 4 bases and the J segment 3 bases; nucleotides outside the gene matches: 9. The CDR3 spans 15 residues. Germline V gene lookup returns CDR1 SGHTA and CDR2 FQGTGA. CDR3 protein: CASSYRQGVGYEQYF. The DNA for the CDR3 is TGTGCCAGCAGCTACCGACAGGGAGTGGGCTACGAGCAGTACTTC.

This clone was seen only a few times. Within the sample, other DNA sequences also encode this same CDR3. The chain's CDR3 is CSVVGQGAVTEAFF. In DNA form, the CDR3 reads TGCAGCGTCGTGGGACAGGGGGCCGTCACTGAAGCTTTCTTT. The chain has TRBV29-1 and TRBJ1-1, with 12 bases identical to TRBD1. V lost 6 bases, J lost 4 bases, and 6 bases stayed unmatched. CDR1 is SQVTM and CDR2 is ANQGSEA in the germline V gene. The length of the CDR3 is 14 residues.

This clone was seen more than once but under ten times. V is TRBV4-1 and J is TRBJ1-2; a weak D match, TRBD1 (6 bases). In germline, CDR1 is MGHRA, CDR2 YSYEKL. This CDR3 is 17 amino acids long. Trimming stripped 3 bases from V and 4 bases from J, with 21 bases between. The CDR3, as DNA: TGCGCCAGCAGCCACGGACAGAGTCCCACAACGTTCTATGGCTACACCTTC. Translated: CASSHGQSPTTFYGYTF.

The CDR3 DNA follows: TGTGCCAGCAGCTCACGGACAGGGGGATTAACTGAAGCTTTCTTT. This encodes CASSSRTGGLTEAFF. The chain has TRBV5-6 and TRBJ1-1; 10 nucleotides match TRBD1. After removal of 3 bases from V and 5 bases from J, the junction contained 7 bases not matched to a gene. Germline V CDR1 and CDR2: SGHDT, YYEEEE. This CDR3 has 15 amino acids.

This clone has more than one count but fewer than ten. The chain joins TRBV7-2 to TRBJ2-3; D may be TRBD1 (6 bases). CDR1 SGHTA and CDR2 FQGNSA come from the germline V gene. This CDR3 region has 13 residues. Between the trimmed V and J ends, which lost 5 bases and 6 bases, there was a span of 12 bases. The CDR3 protein is CASSTTGPDTQYF. The CDR3, as DNA: TGTGCCAGCAGCACAACAGGGCCCGATACGCAGTATTTT.

This clone was detected only a few times. V gene TRBV2 combines with J gene TRBJ2-1; TRBD1 matches at 10 bases. The V segment lost 4 bases and the J segment 9 bases; nucleotides outside the gene matches: 6. This CDR3 comprises 14 residues. Germline V gene lookup returns CDR1 SNHLY and CDR2 FYNNEI. The CDR3 loop is CASSGDRGHSEQFF. The CDR3 coding sequence is TGTGCCAGCAGTGGTGACAGGGGGCACAGTGAGCAGTTCTTC.

The chain recombines TRBV29-1 with TRBJ2-5; the D gene is possibly TRBD1 (5 bases). CDR1 is SQVTM and CDR2 is ANQGSEA in the germline V gene. The V gene lost 6 bases and the J gene lost 1 base, with 9 bases spanning the gap. The CDR3 sequence is 12 residues long. The CDR3 is CSVTGIQETQYF. The CDR3 DNA sequence: TGCAGCGTAACAGGTATCCAAGAGACCCAGTACTTC.

J is TRBJ2-1 and V is TRBV29-1, with 7 bases lining up with TRBD2. Germline CDR1 is SQVTM and CDR2 is ANQGSEA. The CDR3 length is 13 residues. J was trimmed by 10 bases and V by 4 bases; bases with no gene match: 10. CDR3 amino acids: CSVGSGEGREQFF. For the CDR3, the DNA is TGCAGCGTTGGGTCTGGGGAGGGGAGGGAGCAGTTCTTC.

V usage is TRBV30 and J usage is TRBJ1-2; 8 positions agree with TRBD1. This CDR3 is built from 14 residues. Germline V gene sequence: CDR1 GTSNPN, CDR2 SVGIG (reference sequence). The V gene end was trimmed by 1 base and the J gene end by 8 bases; junction bases not matched to a gene: 9. CDR3: CAWSAETGARGYTF. The CDR3 DNA reads as TGTGCCTGGAGTGCCGAGACAGGGGCTCGCGGCTACACCTTC. Supplemented by reference TRBV30 and TRBJ1-2, the full variable domain reads SQTIHQWPATLVQPVGSPLSLECTVEGTSNPNLYWYRQAAGRGLQLLFYSVGIGQISSEVPQNLSASRPQDRQFILSSKKLLLSDSGFYLCAWSAETGARGYTFGSGTRLTVV.

This clone was seen a few times. The chain carries TRBV27 and TRBJ2-7; a weak D match, TRBD2 (5 bases). CDR1 and CDR2 (germline): MNHEY, SMNVEV (reference sequence). This CDR3 has 13 residues. V gave up 3 bases and J gave up 3 bases, with 9 bases separating them. This CDR3 is CASSFQRSYEQYF. The CDR3 coding sequence is TGTGCCAGCAGTTTCCAGCGGAGCTACGAGCAGTACTTC.